The T cell receptor beta chain under discussion was sequenced for a study of blood T cell repertoires in COVID-19. Produced via immunoSEQ multiplex PCR; TCRdb's table is partial and in-frame only. This table holds more than 250,000 clones, approximately 88% found once. This CDR3 region has 17 residues. CDR1 SEHNR and CDR2 FQNEAQ come from the germline V gene (reference sequence). Trimming took off 1 base at V and 0 bases at J, with 15 bases between the two ends. Sequencing input: PBMCs or T cells enriched from blood (not recorded which). The chain combines TRBV7-9 with TRBJ2-5; possible D gene TRBD2, 5 bases. This TCR was recovered from a woman between 35 and 50 years old with acute COVID-19. This CDR3 reads CASSLDRAYGNQETQYF. CDR3 bases: TGTGCCAGCAGCTTAGATAGGGCCTACGGGAACCAAGAGACCCAGTACTTC.